This paragraph reports one TCR beta chain. The antigen remains unidentified. No conserved phenylalanine or tryptophan ends this CDR3, so it is likely a read error. The DNA is omitted, as the CDR3 cannot be located on it reliably, and the CDR3 follows TCRdb's listing. These data are taken from a study of cytomegalovirus exposure and HLA in healthy donors. Overall study results and limits: Exclusion applied to some V segments, including TRBV6-2 and TRBV6-3, as they were indistinguishable. Some TCR beta chains (around 180 of them) were listed as cytomegalovirus-associated. Presence/absence analyses rested on an assumption that sequencing depth was roughly uniform across donors. More clonal expansion characterized HLA-associated TCR beta chains than equally common others in a later analysis.

PCR was performed using 60 Vbeta and 13 Jbeta primers. The repertoire was sequenced with immunoSEQ multiplex PCR; TCRdb's copy has only in-frame clones and lacks some. The repertoire consists of about 160,000 clones, with about 85% occurring once and the leading ten covering about 2.1%. CDR1 and CDR2 from the germline V gene are MNHNY and SVGAGI (reference sequence). The CDR3 spans 11 residues, counting both ends. Sequencing input: PBMCs. The rearrangement uses TRBV6-6 and TRBJ2-7; the DNA was not used to check the table's D call, TRBD2. The source is a man aged 18 to 29 in good health and CMV-seropositive. The CDR3 is CASSYRAGDPI.